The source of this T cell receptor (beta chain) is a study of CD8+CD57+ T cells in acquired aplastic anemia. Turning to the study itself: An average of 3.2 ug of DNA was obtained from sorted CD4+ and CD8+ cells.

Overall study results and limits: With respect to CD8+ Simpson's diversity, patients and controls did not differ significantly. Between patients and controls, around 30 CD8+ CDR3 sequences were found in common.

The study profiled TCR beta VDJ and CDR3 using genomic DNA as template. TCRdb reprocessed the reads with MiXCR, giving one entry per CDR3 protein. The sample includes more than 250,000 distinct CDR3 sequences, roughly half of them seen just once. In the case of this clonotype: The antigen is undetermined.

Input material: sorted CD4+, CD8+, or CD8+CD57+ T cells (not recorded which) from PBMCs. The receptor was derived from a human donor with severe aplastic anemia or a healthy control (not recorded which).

The CDR3 protein is CASSLRIGYSNQPQHF. CDR3 coding DNA: TGTGCCAGCAGCTTACGGATAGGGTATAGCAATCAGCCCCAGCATTTT. V usage is TRBV7-2 and J usage is TRBJ1-5, with D unresolved. With 2 bases removed from V and 0 bases from J, the gap between germline ends came to 11 bases. Germline V lookup: CDR1 SGHTA, CDR2 FQGNSA. The CDR3 has 16 residues.